This TCR beta chain was found in a study of T cells expressing NK-cell markers. Each CDR3 protein gets one entry in TCRdb, which reprocessed the 5' RACE reads and gives no DNA. The sample is made up of about 550,000 distinct CDR3 sequences, and the top ten hold roughly 3.6% of it. Per germline, CDR1 DFQATT and CDR2 SNEGSKA (reference sequence). The CDR3 runs 13 residues. Sequencing was done on a sample of blood T cells: a sorted CD56 or NKG2C T cell subset, CD4+ or CD8+ T cells, or bulk PBMC T cells (not recorded which). The chain couples TRBV20-1 to TRBJ2-3. The receptor comes from a man aged 18 to 29 in good health. The CDR3 protein is CSARKAETDTQYF.